The 15 T cell receptor beta chains below were found in one sample sequenced in a study of metastatic and nonmetastatic thyroid tumors. Patients had received no treatment of any kind before thyroid surgery. Using MiXCR, TCRdb reanalyzed the PCR reads. The table lists about 93,000 clones, roughly 13% of them singletons. The sample consisted of blood. These receptors were taken from a female donor with papillary thyroid cancer or a benign thyroid nodule (not recorded which). Some clones in this sample may be carry-over from other donors' samples.

This clone was counted at least ten times. The V and J genes are TRBV18 and TRBJ2-7, with 9 bases identical to TRBD2. The CDR3 extends over 17 amino acids. The V gene end was trimmed by 3 bases and the J gene end by 1 base; junction bases not matched to a gene: 10. The germline V gene has CDR1 KGHSH and CDR2 LQKENI. CDR3 sequence (DNA): TGTGCCAGCTCACCTGGCTTCGGACTAGCGAGTTCCTACGAGCAGTACTTC. Its protein is CASSPGFGLASSYEQYF.

There are many counts of this clone. This chain links TRBV6-2 or TRBV6-3 with TRBJ2-1; D unresolved. CDR3 length: 12 residues. The V end lost 3 bases, the J end lost 8 bases, and 8 bases lay between the germline ends. Germline V CDR1 and CDR2: MNHEY, SVGEGT. The CDR3 DNA sequence: TGTGCCAGCAGTTATGGAGAATATGAGCAGTTCTTC. As protein: CASSYGEYEQFF.

In its sample, this clone was seen many times. This sequence joins TRBV5-1 and TRBJ2-1; 13 bases align to TRBD2. The CDR3 runs to 17 residues. V lost 4 bases, J lost 1 base, and 5 bases stayed unmatched. Germline lookup yields CDR1 SGHRS and CDR2 YFSETQ. This CDR3 is CASSPRTSGRSYNEQFF. As DNA, the CDR3 is TGCGCCAGCAGCCCACGGACTAGCGGGAGATCCTACAATGAGCAGTTCTTC.

This clone was counted many times. The genes are TRBV27 and TRBJ2-1; TRBD2 aligns across 7 bases. CDR1 is MNHEY and CDR2 is SMNVEV in the germline V gene (reference sequence). The CDR3 covers 15 residues. Unmatched junction bases numbered 3, after V lost 0 bases and J lost 4 bases. The CDR3, as DNA: TGTGCCAGCAGTTTATCCGGGAGGCAATACAATGAGCAGTTCTTC. It specifies CASSLSGRQYNEQFF.

The sample holds many counts of this clone. The V gene is TRBV24-1, the J gene TRBJ1-1; unclear D gene. The germline V gene has CDR1 KGHDR and CDR2 SFDVKD. The CDR3 runs 15 residues. Trimming shortened V by 3 bases and J by 3 bases, and 13 bases separated the two germline ends. CDR3 DNA sequence: TGTGCCACCAGTGATACTTCGGCGGGTTACACTGAAGCTTTCTTT. Protein product: CATSDTSAGYTEAFF.

This clone was detected many times. The genes are TRBV6-1 and TRBJ1-1; D ambiguous. The germline V gene encodes CDR1 MNHNS and CDR2 SASEGT. V was cut by 5 bases and J by 1 base, with 11 bases left in between. The CDR3 runs to 14 residues. CDR3 loop: CASSRGRRNTEAFF. The CDR3 DNA is TGTGCCAGCAGTCGAGGACGTCGGAACACTGAAGCTTTCTTT.

Of note for this clone: At one end, the junction sequence differs from germline, possibly due to a read error. J is TRBJ2-7 and V is TRBV11-2; 9 bases map to TRBD1. Germline loops: CDR1 SGHAT, CDR2 FQNNGV. CDR3 size: 16 residues. CDR3 DNA: TGTGCCGGCAGTTATACAGACAGGGGGGTCTCCTACCAGCAGTACTTC. Translation: CAGSYTDRGVSYQQYF.

This clone occurred a few times. This clone may be a read error of a much larger clone one base away. The chain couples TRBV18 to TRBJ1-3; no reliable D call. The germline V and J ends were trimmed by 7 bases and 0 bases, with 7 bases remaining between them. The CDR3 covers 13 residues. The germline V gene has CDR1 KGHSH and CDR2 LQKENI. CDR3 sequence reads: CASYANSGNTIYF. The CDR3 DNA is TGTGCCAGCTACGCTAACTCTGGAAACACCATATATTTT.

This clone occurred many times. The chain combines TRBV5-6 with TRBJ2-1; 8 bases align to TRBD1. J gave up 8 bases and V 4 bases, and 11 bases lay outside the gene matches. The germline CDR1 and CDR2 sequences are SGHDT and YYEEEE. CDR3 size: 15 residues. This CDR3 is CASSPGGQGAYEQFF. The CDR3 nucleotides are TGTGCCAGCAGCCCTGGGGGGCAGGGGGCATATGAGCAGTTCTTC.

This clone has just a few counts. This may be a read error, as it is one base from a much larger clone. The chain joins TRBV27 to TRBJ2-5; the D is unclear. This CDR3 spans 14 amino acids. Looked up from germline, CDR1 is MNHEY and CDR2 is SMNVEV (reference sequence). Between the trimmed V and J ends, which lost 2 bases and 5 bases, there was a span of 12 bases. The CDR3 sequence is CASSLRSKLETQYF. DNA for the CDR3: TGTGCCAGCAGTTTACGCTCGAAGTTGGAGACCCAGTACTTC.

This clone has only a few counts. The CDR3 bases are TGTGCCAGCAGGCGCTTCGAGGCTAGCACAGATACGCAGTATTTT. Translation gives CASRRFEASTDTQYF. The chain recombines TRBV6-1 with TRBJ2-3; no clear D gene. Trimming cost V 6 bases and J 0 bases, with 13 bases left between them. Germline V gives CDR1 MNHNS, CDR2 SASEGT. CDR3 length: 15 amino acids.

This clone was counted at least ten times. The chain couples TRBV19 to TRBJ2-3, with TRBD2 matching 12 bases. V shed 6 bases and J 0 bases; nucleotides not matched to a gene: 10. This CDR3 region has 18 residues. CDR1 and CDR2 from the germline V gene are LNHDA and SQIVND (reference sequence). The CDR3 coding sequence is TGTGCCAGTAGCCCGGGACTAGCGGGTCGTGCTAGCACAGATACGCAGTATTTT. Translation: CASSPGLAGRASTDTQYF.

This clone was detected ten times or more. V gene TRBV6-2 or TRBV6-3 combines with J gene TRBJ1-2; TRBD1 aligns across 7 bases. The CDR3 contains 16 residues. The V and J ends lost 1 base and 1 base, in that order; junction bases with no gene match: 6. In germline, CDR1 is MNHEY, CDR2 SVGEGT. The CDR3 loop is CASSYLGQAVNYGYTF. The CDR3 region has the DNA TGTGCCAGCAGTTACTTAGGACAGGCGGTTAACTATGGCTACACCTTC.

The genes are TRBV30 and TRBJ1-4; tentative D call: TRBD1 (5 bases). From germline, CDR1 is GTSNPN and CDR2 SVGIG (reference sequence). CDR3 size: 16 residues. Trimming pared 2 bases from V and 1 base from J, leaving 14 bases between. The DNA for the CDR3 is TGTGCCTGGAGTTTCACCGGGGCTCTAACTAATGAAAAACTGTTTTTT. This gives the protein CAWSFTGALTNEKLFF. Complete variable domain (other parts from reference TRBV30 and TRBJ1-4): SQTIHQWPATLVQPVGSPLSLECTVEGTSNPNLYWYRQAAGRGLQLLFYSVGIGQISSEVPQNLSASRPQDRQFILSSKKLLLSDSGFYLCAWSFTGALTNEKLFFGSGTQLSVL.

This clone was seen many times. The chain uses TRBV5-4 and TRBJ1-3; TRBD1 aligns across 7 bases. CDR1 and CDR2 (germline): SGHNT, YYREEE (reference sequence). The CDR3 is made up of 17 amino acids. The V segment lost 1 base and the J segment 3 bases; nucleotides outside the gene matches: 10. Here the CDR3 DNA reads TGTGCCAGCAGCTTGAATATCCAGGGGGTCCTTGGAAACACCATATATTTT. Translation gives CASSLNIQGVLGNTIYF.